What follows are 20 T cell receptor beta chains derived from one specimen sequenced in a study of beta chain features in type 1 diabetes listed by TCRdb under 2018. Libraries were made using the immunoSEQ multiplex PCR assay. The High Capacity cDNA Reverse Transcription Kit was used to reverse transcribe all of the isolated RNA, meaning that expressed TCRB transcripts were what got sequenced. TCRdb took this table from immuneACCESS and kept in-frame rearrangements with V and J called. Such tables lack part of the clones; where checked against another copy, unresolved V genes explain under half of the gap, and the rest is unexplained. Here the sample has about half a million clones; roughly 11% occur a single time. 0.035% to 0.05% of the sample lies in the top ten. Sequenced sample: naive CD4+ T cells from blood. Taken with the paper, the label for cell subset or site translates to: true naive CD4+ T cells. The receptors originated from a woman aged 18 to 35 in good health.

This clone occurred a few times. The chain combines TRBV4-3 with TRBJ1-4; a weak D match, TRBD1 (6 bases). The germline V gene has CDR1 LGHNA and CDR2 YSLEER. Trimming shortened V by 0 bases and J by 7 bases, and 18 bases separated the two germline ends. The CDR3 contains 17 residues. In DNA form, the CDR3 reads TGCGCCAGCAGCCAAGAGTTCCAGGGGAGGCGAGGTGAAAAACTGTTTTTT. It is translated as CASSQEFQGRRGEKLFF.

This clone has just a few counts. V is TRBV27 and J is TRBJ2-5; 7 bases are a match to TRBD2. The trim removed 5 bases at V and 4 bases at J, leaving 19 bases unmatched. This CDR3 has 18 residues. The germline V gene has CDR1 MNHEY and CDR2 SMNVEV (reference sequence). CDR3 DNA: TGTGCCAGCAGTCTAGCCCCTTTTGGCGGGAGTTGGAGAGAGACCCAGTACTTC. This codes for CASSLAPFGGSWRETQYF.

This clone was detected a few times. The chain uses TRBV7-6 and TRBJ2-1; perhaps TRBD2 as D (5 bases). Trimming pared 4 bases from V and 3 bases from J, leaving 19 bases between. Germline V lookup: CDR1 SGHVS, CDR2 FNYEAQ. The CDR3 is 17 residues long. CDR3 DNA: TGTGCCAGCAGCTCAAGACTAAGAAACGAGAACTACAATGAGCAGTTCTTC. Translated, it gives CASSSRLRNENYNEQFF.

This clone was picked up a small number of times. Other nucleotide sequences from this sample produce the same CDR3. The rearrangement uses TRBV7-2 and TRBJ2-5; TRBD2 matches at 8 bases. Germline trimming cut 0 bases from V and 4 bases from J; bases unmatched to any gene: 1. The CDR3 sequence is 14 residues long. The germline V gene encodes CDR1 SGHTA and CDR2 FQGNSA. The CDR3, as DNA: TGTGCCAGCAGCTTAGCCGGGAGGGCAGAGACCCAGTACTTC. Amino acids: CASSLAGRAETQYF.

This clone has only a few counts. V is TRBV5-1 and J is TRBJ2-7, with TRBD2 as a possible D gene (5 bases). The CDR3 loop spans 15 amino acids. Germline CDR1 is SGHRS and CDR2 is YFSETQ. The V gene lost 0 bases and the J gene lost 1 base, with 11 bases spanning the gap. CDR3 sequence (DNA): TGCGCCAGCAGCTTGGGAGGGTACATTTCCTACGAGCAGTACTTC. Protein: CASSLGGYISYEQYF.

V and J are TRBV19 and TRBJ1-2; D is unclear. V was shortened by 7 bases and J by 4 bases, with 19 bases between the two germline ends. CDR3 length: 15 residues. The germline V gene has CDR1 LNHDA and CDR2 SQIVND (reference sequence). CDR3 nucleotides: TGTGCCAGTACTTCCCCCGGGGAAGGAGTCTATGGCTACACCTTC. Translated, it gives CASTSPGEGVYGYTF.

J is TRBJ1-5 and V is TRBV25-1; D might be TRBD1 (5 bases). The CDR3 totals 15 residues. V was trimmed by 3 bases and J by 3 bases, leaving 12 bases between them. Germline values: CDR1 MGHDK, CDR2 SYGVNS. CDR3 region: CASSDPRVPNQPQHF. DNA of the CDR3: TGTGCCAGCAGTGACCCCAGGGTCCCCAATCAGCCCCAGCATTTT.

The rearrangement uses TRBV5-6 and TRBJ1-1; no definite D call. CDR3 length equals 14 residues. The V gene lost 4 bases and the J gene lost 0 bases, with 10 bases spanning the gap. The germline CDR1 and CDR2 sequences are SGHDT and YYEEEE. CDR3 nucleotide sequence: TGTGCCAGCAGCCGATTGAGACTGAACACTGAAGCTTTCTTT. This encodes CASSRLRLNTEAFF.

This clone was picked up a small number of times. The V gene is TRBV5-1, the J gene TRBJ2-6, with 8 bases identical to TRBD1. J gave up 1 base and V 0 bases, and 9 bases lay outside the gene matches. The CDR3 loop spans 19 amino acids. Germline V gene data show CDR1 as SGHRS and CDR2 as YFSETQ. In DNA form, the CDR3 reads TGCGCCAGCAGCTTGGCCGTGGCAGGGGGCGCTTCTGGGGCCAACGTCCTGACTTTC. Amino acids: CASSLAVAGGASGANVLTF.

This clone has only a few counts. The rearrangement joins TRBV29-1 to TRBJ1-2, with TRBD1 identical over 7 bases. Germline CDR1 SQVTM, CDR2 ANQGSEA. The V gene end was trimmed by 4 bases and the J gene end by 10 bases; junction bases not matched to a gene: 12. The CDR3 consists of 13 residues. CDR3 amino acids: CSVGHRGGGDYTF. CDR3 coding DNA: TGCAGCGTTGGACACAGGGGAGGTGGAGACTACACCTTC.

This clone occurred a few times. V usage is TRBV2 and J usage is TRBJ2-3; D uncertain. This CDR3 comprises 13 residues. Trimming removed 4 bases from V and 5 bases from J, with 10 bases in between. Germline V gene sequence: CDR1 SNHLY, CDR2 FYNNEI. The CDR3 nucleotides are TGTGCCAGCAGTGCGCTTTTTGGAGATACGCAGTATTTT. Residues: CASSALFGDTQYF.

The chain has TRBV7-9 and TRBJ2-1, with D hard to call. Germline V gene sequence: CDR1 SEHNR, CDR2 FQNEAQ (reference sequence). The CDR3 runs to 11 residues. Trimming left V 3 bases short and J 8 bases short, with 5 bases between. CDR3 bases: TGTGCCAGCAGCTTGCCGGATGAGCAGTTCTTC. This translates into CASSLPDEQFF.

This clone was seen a few times. This sample also contains other DNA sequences that code for the same CDR3. The gene calls are TRBV5-1 and TRBJ2-5; TRBD1 matches at 10 bases. CDR3 length equals 15 residues. The germline gives CDR1 SGHRS, CDR2 YFSETQ. Germline trimming cut 0 bases from V and 3 bases from J; bases unmatched to any gene: 2. The CDR3 DNA reads as TGCGCCAGCAGCTTGGCAGGGACAGGGGAAGAGACCCAGTACTTC. This gives the protein CASSLAGTGEETQYF. Complete variable domain (other parts from reference TRBV5-1 and TRBJ2-5): KAGVTQTPRYLIKTRGQQVTLSCSPISGHRSVSWYQQTPGQGLQFLFEYFSETQRNKGNFPGRFSGRQFSNSRSEMNVSTLELGDSALYLCASSLAGTGEETQYFGPGTRLLVL.

V usage is TRBV29-1 and J usage is TRBJ2-2; D not resolved. Germline V CDR1 and CDR2: SQVTM, ANQGSEA. V was trimmed by 4 bases and J by 6 bases, leaving 12 bases between them. The CDR3 is 13 residues long. The CDR3 spells CSVGAMLAGELFF. The CDR3 nucleotides read TGCAGCGTTGGTGCGATGCTGGCCGGGGAGCTGTTTTTT.

The chain is built from TRBV4-2 and TRBJ2-3; TRBD2 matches at 8 bases. The CDR3 consists of 17 residues. Germline CDR1 and CDR2: LGHNA and YNFKEQ. Germline trimming cut 0 bases from V and 4 bases from J; bases unmatched to any gene: 9. The CDR3 here is CASSQDPSSGSADTQYF. The CDR3, as DNA: TGTGCCAGCAGCCAAGATCCCTCCAGCGGGAGTGCAGATACGCAGTATTTT.

In regard to this clone: The junction shows a germline mismatch at one end, possibly a read error. The genes are TRBV5-8 and TRBJ2-7, with D perhaps matching TRBD2 (5 bases). Germline lookup yields CDR1 SGHTS and CDR2 YDEGEE. The CDR3 sequence is 12 residues long. The CDR3 sequence: CASSLVATDLNF. CDR3 DNA: TGTGCCAGCAGCTTGGTAGCGACGGACCTAAACTTC.

This clone was found a few times. This chain uses TRBV13 with TRBJ2-1; 10 nucleotides line up with TRBD1. Trimming removed 5 bases from V and 7 bases from J; junction bases left unmatched: 8. Germline V gene sequence: CDR1 PRHDT, CDR2 FYEKMQ (reference sequence). The length of the CDR3 is 15 residues. CDR3 DNA sequence: TGTGCCAGCAGCCCACAGGGACAGGGGATGAATGAGCAGTTCTTC. The encoded protein is CASSPQGQGMNEQFF.

The table lists this clone with a few counts. In the same sample, other DNA sequences code for this CDR3. V gene TRBV7-2 combines with J gene TRBJ2-5; D is uncertain. Germline V gives CDR1 SGHTA, CDR2 FQGNSA. V was clipped by 1 base and J by 2 bases, with 5 bases between them. The CDR3 is 13 residues long. The chain's CDR3 is CASSLGQQETQYF. The CDR3, as DNA: TGTGCCAGCAGCTTAGGGCAGCAAGAGACCCAGTACTTC. The variable domain in full, completed from reference TRBV7-2 and TRBJ2-5, reads GAGVSQSPSNKVTEKGKDVELRCDPISGHTALYWYRQSLGQGLEFLIYFQGNSAPDKSGLPSDRFSAERTGGSVSTLTIQRTQQEDSAVYLCASSLGQQETQYFGPGTRLLVL.

This rearrangement joins TRBV18 to TRBJ1-6, with a tentative D call TRBD1 (5 bases). Germline V gene sequence: CDR1 KGHSH, CDR2 LQKENI. The CDR3 runs to 16 residues. V gave up 3 bases and J gave up 6 bases, with 15 bases separating them. Here the CDR3 DNA reads TGTGCCAGCTCACCCTTTCCGGACACCTCTAATTCACCCCTCCACTTT. Protein product: CASSPFPDTSNSPLHF. Together with reference TRBV18 and TRBJ1-6, the CDR3 gives the full variable domain: NAGVMQNPRHLVRRRGQEARLRCSPMKGHSHVYWYRQLPEEGLKFMVYLQKENIIDESGMPKERFSAEFPKEGPSILRIQQVVRGDSAAYFCASSPFPDTSNSPLHFGNGTRLTVT.

The V call is TRBV27, the J call TRBJ1-5; D unresolved. This CDR3 comprises 15 residues. CDR1 and CDR2 (germline): MNHEY, SMNVEV (reference sequence). V dropped 6 bases and J dropped 2 bases, with 14 bases sitting between them. The CDR3, as DNA: TGTGCCAGCAGCTCGGCCGGAAGGCGCAATCAGCCCCAGCATTTT. It is translated as CASSSAGRRNQPQHF.